Given below is one T cell receptor (beta chain) in context. Its specificity is unknown. Using immunoSEQ multiplex PCR, the repertoire was profiled, and TCRdb retains in-frame clones only, with some absent. This table has tens of thousands of clones, roughly 91% appearing once. Germline V gene data show CDR1 as SGDLS and CDR2 as YYNGEE. The CDR3 spans 20 residues. V lost 0 bases and J 0 bases, leaving 25 bases between the germline ends. This entry is derived from a study of T cell responses to AZD1222 COVID-19 vaccine. General observations from the study: Vaccination with two AZD1222 doses was followed by a rise in Spike-specific TCR breadth and depth. Among those given AZD1222, only six or seven were seropositive at baseline.

Source: peripheral blood, taken on day 0 of AZD1222 vaccination. The chain has TRBV9 and TRBJ2-7; weak D call: TRBD1 (5 bases). The clonotype originates from an adult in good health. The DNA of the CDR3 is TGTGCCAGCAGCGTAGGCGCAGGGCGCCTTAGAAACTACGACTCCTACGAGCAGTACTTC. Its translation is CASSVGAGRLRNYDSYEQYF.